This TCR beta chain comes out of a study of T cells in Graves' hyperthyroidism and ophthalmopathy (dated by TCRdb to the late 2010s). For context, the study as a whole: Peripheral blood samples were taken at initial diagnosis, before any treatment was given. Prospective prediction of ophthalmopathy was tested in an independent validation cohort consisting of under 20 hyperthyroidism patients and approximately 16 patients who later progressed to ophthalmopathy. For training and testing, the roughly 97 patients in the discovery cohort were randomly divided in a 7:3 ratio. Once sampling was done, hyperthyroidism patients were given methimazole at a starting dose of 30 mg daily, whereas ophthalmopathy patients were given high-dose intravenous methylprednisolone. The paper reports TCR Vbeta CDR3 sequencing of fewer than 150 peripheral blood samples: fewer than 50 ophthalmopathy, roughly 80 hyperthyroidism and some 17 progressor patients. To identify TCR V-J signatures that set the groups apart, the researchers used a discovery cohort of approximately 98 patients, made up of 40 to 45 with Graves' ophthalmopathy and about 60 with stable Graves' hyperthyroidism. In addition, the study compared T-cell repertoires in thyroid tissue and in blood from five to seven Graves' hyperthyroidism patients. Study-level results and caveats: Most expanded thyroid clonotypes (frequency above 0.001) were also detected in blood, a finding suggesting that blood repertoires may reflect thyroid immune responses. In validation, the model predicted progression to ophthalmopathy with 55% to 71% sensitivity and 72.22% specificity, a median of approximately 6.7 months before onset. No statistical method was used to fix the sample size in advance, and group allocation was not hidden from the investigators. In cross-validation, a model built on a 13 V-J signature told ophthalmopathy apart from stable hyperthyroidism with under 90% sensitivity and roughly 81% specificity, and in testing the same model reached 80%/75%.

Cut back by 4 bases and 10 bases, the V and J ends lie 23 bases apart. CDR1 and CDR2 were assigned from the germline V gene (reference sequence) as LNHDA and SQIVND. Counted from cysteine to phenylalanine, this CDR3 has 17 amino acids. This entry keeps only the CDR3 DNA: 51 bases, framed from base 1. Graves' hyperthyroidism was defined as stable when no progression to ophthalmopathy occurred over 18 months of follow-up. Hyperthyroidism patients were newly diagnosed, with disease duration under 2 months, and aged 18 to 65 years. Exclusion was applied to patients with uncontrolled infections, other autoimmune diseases, pregnancy or lactation. Diagnoses relied on clinical symptoms, serum thyroxine and TRAb, thyroid ultrasound and orbital computed tomography. PBMCs were separated from around 9.1 ml of fresh peripheral blood using Ficoll-Paque density gradient centrifugation. Total RNA was extracted with Trizol reagent, and quality was checked on an Agilent 2100 Bioanalyzer.

The TCR beta CDR3 regions were amplified from RNA transcripts. The TCR CDR3 was subjected to a first round of RT-PCR using the HTBI primer set and the Qiagen OneStep RT-PCR kit. The libraries were constructed in a second round of multiplex PCR and then size-selected and purified. Libraries were sequenced paired-end with 100 bp reads on an Illumina HiSeq2000. On the study's bioinformatics: Raw data were processed with SOAPnuke, discarding reads with adapters, uncalled bases, mean Phred below 15, or no exact constant-primer or identifier match. High-quality paired reads were merged using COPE v1.2.5, and each unique nucleotide sequence was defined as a clonotype. MiTCR v1.1 was used to align clonotypes to the IMGT TRBV, TRBD and TRBJ reference segments. The analysis was restricted to V-J combinations with a frequency above 0.0001, which together covered 99% to 99.2% of the repertoires. The TCS score was defined as the ratio of F50 (clonal expansion) to E x V (chaos), calculated using BLOSUM62-based TCRdist between CDR3 peptides within each V-J. Welch's t-statistics and random forest reduced roughly 540 V-J features to around 14, which were used in a naive Bayes classifier (R e1071). Thyroid-blood repertoire similarity was quantified with the Morisita-Horn index. TCRdb took the public reads, trimmed them with fastp at Q25, ran MiXCR for clone calling and kept in-frame beta chains. Duplicate CDR3 protein sequences are folded into a single record with the most common DNA and genes. The V and J calls and clone size are TCRdb's, not the authors'. This sample has hundreds of thousands of distinct CDR3 sequences in its table, and 35% to 40% of those were observed once. Of the sample, about 8.9% falls within the top ten clones.

This clonotype has only a few counts. Its cognate antigen has yet to be identified. No much larger clone is present one base from it, and per-base qualities are unavailable. Specimen: blood. The sequence was collected from a man aged 18-30 years with Graves' hyperthyroidism. The chain was built from TRBV19 and TRBJ1-6, and perhaps TRBD1 as D gene, on 5 matching bases. In nucleotide form, the sequence is TGTGCCAGTAGTACAGGGCTCACGCGGGGATGGACGTCACCCCTCCACTTT. Its protein product is CASSTGLTRGWTSPLHF.